These 20 T cell receptor beta chains originate from one sample sequenced in a study of blood T cell repertoires in COVID-19. TCRdb keeps only in-frame clones here, not all; method: immunoSEQ multiplex PCR. The sample lists under 200,000 clones, 86% seen once, with 7% to 8% in the top ten. Sequenced sample: peripheral blood. The receptors here all came from an elderly woman in a cohort sampled during active or convalescent COVID-19.

This chain links TRBV9 with TRBJ1-6; 8 bases line up with TRBD1. This CDR3 spans 14 amino acids. The trim removed 4 bases at V and 10 bases at J, leaving 7 bases unmatched. The germline V gene encodes CDR1 SGDLS and CDR2 YYNGEE. The DNA for the CDR3 is TGTGCCAGCAGCCAGGACAGGGACTGGTCACCCCTCCACTTT. Protein: CASSQDRDWSPLHF.

The J gene is TRBJ1-5, the V gene TRBV19; D is perhaps TRBD1 (6 bases). The germline gives CDR1 LNHDA, CDR2 SQIVND (reference sequence). V was trimmed by 1 base and J by 4 bases, leaving 14 bases between them. This CDR3 has 16 residues. Here the CDR3 DNA reads TGTGCCAGTAGTATAGCAAGGGGGAGGGGGAATCAGCCCCAGCATTTT. Amino acids: CASSIARGRGNQPQHF.

This chain uses TRBV11-3 with TRBJ2-7, with 7 bases that match TRBD2. There are 14 residues in the CDR3. The germline V gene has CDR1 SGHNT and CDR2 YENEEA. The junction had 2 bases not matched to a gene; V was cut back by 2 bases and J by 1 base. CDR3 DNA sequence: TGTGCCAGCAGCTTAAGCGGGGTTTCCTACGAGCAGTACTTC. Residues: CASSLSGVSYEQYF.

The chain carries TRBV10-2 and TRBJ1-1; D is ambiguous. The V and J ends lost 7 bases and 1 base respectively, with 7 bases between them. CDR1 and CDR2 (germline): WSHSY, SAAADI. The CDR3 is made up of 12 amino acids. CDR3 DNA: TGCGCCAGCAAAGAGCAGAACACTGAAGCTTTCTTT. Translation gives CASKEQNTEAFF.

The gene calls are TRBV5-1 and TRBJ1-2, with TRBD1 matching 8 bases. Germline CDR1 reads SGHRS; CDR2 reads YFSETQ. The J segment lost 5 bases and the V segment lost 0 bases, leaving 6 bases of the junction unmatched. The CDR3 consists of 15 residues. Here the CDR3 DNA reads TGCGCCAGCAGCTTGGATGGCAGGGGGCGTTATGGCTACACCTTC. This gives the protein CASSLDGRGRYGYTF.

This chain links TRBV7-8 with TRBJ2-1; 9 nucleotides agree with TRBD2. This CDR3 is 15 amino acids long. J lost 5 bases, V lost 7 bases, and 9 bases had no gene match. Germline V gene lookup returns CDR1 SGHVS and CDR2 FQNEAQ. CDR3: CASTFSGRNNNEQFF. In nucleotides, the CDR3 is TGTGCCAGCACCTTTAGCGGGAGAAACAACAATGAGCAGTTCTTC.

This chain connects TRBV5-5 to TRBJ1-6, with 8 positions matching TRBD1. Germline V gene lookup returns CDR1 SGHKS and CDR2 YYEKEE (reference sequence). V lost 2 bases and J lost 14; bases outside the gene matches: 9. The length of the CDR3 is 14 residues. The DNA for the CDR3 is TGTGCCAGCAGCTTCTATGACAGGGGTCTTTCCCTCCACTTT. Encoded protein: CASSFYDRGLSLHF.

V is TRBV30 and J is TRBJ1-6, with D perhaps TRBD1 (6 bases). The V gene lost 1 base and the J gene lost 1 base, with 14 bases spanning the gap. Germline lookup yields CDR1 GTSNPN and CDR2 SVGIG (reference sequence). This CDR3 region has 17 residues. The CDR3 DNA reads TGTGCCTGGAGTGGAACAGGGATTCGGTCCTATAATTCACCCCTCCACTTT. It codes for CAWSGTGIRSYNSPLHF.

This clone occurred once. The CDR3 region has the DNA TGTGCCAGCAGCTTAGAAGGGACAATCACTTACGAGCAGTACTTC. It yields the protein CASSLEGTITYEQYF. The V call is TRBV11-3, the J call TRBJ2-7, with D perhaps matching TRBD1 (6 bases). Trimming removed 0 bases from V and 4 bases from J, with 13 bases in between. There are 15 residues in the CDR3. In germline, CDR1 is SGHNT, CDR2 YENEEA.

The chain employs TRBV2 and TRBJ1-2; the D gene is possibly TRBD1 (6 bases). This CDR3 has 15 amino acids. Deletions cut 5 bases from V and 7 bases from J, with 20 bases between. Germline CDR1 reads SNHLY; CDR2 reads FYNNEI. Written as DNA, the CDR3 is TGTGCCAGCAGTATTAGCGACAGGCGAGCGAGTGGCTACACCTTC. It codes for CASSISDRRASGYTF.

The rearrangement joins TRBV4-3 to TRBJ2-2, with 11 positions matching TRBD1. The ends lost 4 bases at V and 6 bases at J; junction bases unmatched: 7. The CDR3 totals 16 residues. CDR1 is LGHNA, CDR2 YSLEER, per germline. The CDR3 is CASSRGQGALSGELFF. DNA of the CDR3: TGCGCCAGCAGCCGTGGACAGGGGGCGCTTTCCGGGGAGCTGTTTTTT.

The gene calls are TRBV30 and TRBJ2-5, with a tentative D call TRBD2 (5 bases). This CDR3 region has 12 residues. V lost 2 bases and J lost 5, with 9 bases in between. The germline V gene has CDR1 GTSNPN and CDR2 SVGIG (reference sequence). CDR3 in amino acids: CAWSHGVETQYF. The CDR3 DNA reads as TGTGCCTGGAGTCACGGGGTTGAGACCCAGTACTTC. Filled out from reference TRBV30 and TRBJ2-5, the complete variable domain reads SQTIHQWPATLVQPVGSPLSLECTVEGTSNPNLYWYRQAAGRGLQLLFYSVGIGQISSEVPQNLSASRPQDRQFILSSKKLLLSDSGFYLCAWSHGVETQYFGPGTRLLVL.

The chain is built from TRBV5-4 and TRBJ1-4; 10 nucleotides match TRBD1. In germline, CDR1 is SGHNT, CDR2 YYREEE (reference sequence). This CDR3 region has 14 residues. V lost 4 bases, J lost 7 bases, and 4 bases stayed unmatched. CDR3 sequence reads: CASSTRDRGEKLFF. The DNA for the CDR3 is TGTGCCAGCAGCACCCGGGACAGGGGTGAAAAACTGTTTTTT.

In its sample, this clone was seen once. The chain joins TRBV7-2 to TRBJ2-7; 9 positions match TRBD1. Germline loops: CDR1 SGHTA, CDR2 FQGNSA. The CDR3 is made up of 15 amino acids. Trimming cost V 1 base and J 4 bases; bases outside gene matches: 5. For the CDR3, the DNA is TGTGCCAGCAGCTTAGTAAGGGACAGGGCGTACGAGCAGTACTTC. Its translation: CASSLVRDRAYEQYF.

Only one count was recorded for this clone. V gene TRBV12-2 combines with J gene TRBJ2-3; the table calls TRBD2, which could not be checked here. TRBV12-2 has pseudogene status. The CDR3 has 24 amino acids. Here the CDR3 DNA reads TGTGCAAGTCGCTTAAGTATTCCCCTGGGGACTAGCGGGCCGAGGGGTTCGAGCACAGATACGCAGTATTTT. It translates to CASRLSIPLGTSGPRGSSTDTQYF.

The V and J genes are TRBV12-2 and TRBJ2-7; the table names TRBD2, a call not compared with the DNA. TRBV12-2 is a pseudogene locus. This CDR3 has 14 residues. The CDR3 spells CASRCGPEGDEQYV. The DNA of the CDR3 is TGTGCAAGTCGCTGTGGCCCAGAGGGAGACGAGCAGTACGTC.

The chain is built from TRBV7-2 and TRBJ2-2, with D possibly matching TRBD1 (6 bases). Per the germline V gene, CDR1 is SGHTA and CDR2 is FQGNSA. The CDR3 spans 14 residues. V was pared by 3 bases and J by 5 bases, with 10 bases between. For the CDR3, the DNA is TGTGCCAGCAGCTTCACAGGGAGTACCGGGGAGCTGTTTTTT. Amino acid sequence: CASSFTGSTGELFF.

The chain carries TRBV27 and TRBJ1-2, with D possibly matching TRBD1 (5 bases). Germline V CDR1 and CDR2: MNHEY, SMNVEV (reference sequence). V shed 6 bases and J shed 4 bases, with 12 bases lying between them. The CDR3 consists of 13 residues. Here the CDR3 DNA reads TGTGCCAGCAGCTTTGACAGCTCCTATGGCTACACCTTC. Its protein is CASSFDSSYGYTF.

The V gene is TRBV7-9, the J gene TRBJ1-5; no reliable D call. V was shortened by 2 bases and J by 6 bases, with 8 bases between the two germline ends. Germline V CDR1 and CDR2: SEHNR, FQNEAQ (reference sequence). The CDR3 has 13 residues. The CDR3, as DNA: TGTGCCAGCAGCTTACCGTCTGTTCAGCCCCAGCATTTT. Translated, it gives CASSLPSVQPQHF.

The chain links TRBV6-5 to TRBJ1-4; D gene ambiguous. The CDR3 runs to 14 residues. Germline values: CDR1 MNHEY, CDR2 SVGAGI. V lost 7 bases and J 5 bases, leaving 14 bases between the germline ends. Here the CDR3 reads CASNPASSNEKLFF. The CDR3 nucleotides read TGTGCCAGCAATCCGGCTAGCTCAAATGAAAAACTGTTTTTT.